What follows are 14 T cell receptor beta chains derived from one specimen sequenced in a study of graft-versus-host responses after intestinal transplantation. What these receptors recognize is not known. Here immunoSEQ multiplex PCR was the method, and the copy in TCRdb shows in-frame clones only, minus some. The sample carries around 90,000 clones, around 93% recorded once. The specimen was unstimulated CD8+ T cells sorted from spleen or lymph node cells, collected before intestinal transplant. The source of these receptors is a human donor who received an intestinal transplant.

The chain has TRBV30 and TRBJ1-1, with 9 bases identical to TRBD1. The junction had 10 bases not matched to a gene; V was cut back by 3 bases and J by 11 bases. The CDR3 runs to 13 residues. CDR1 is GTSNPN and CDR2 is SVGIG in the germline V gene (reference sequence). The CDR3 nucleotides are TGTGCCTGGAGCCTCATTACAGGGGGCGCGGCTTTCTTT. As protein: CAWSLITGGAAFF.

J is TRBJ2-6 and V is TRBV30, with 7 bases aligning to TRBD1. The CDR3 has 14 residues. The germline V gene has CDR1 GTSNPN and CDR2 SVGIG (reference sequence). V shed 5 bases, J shed 2 bases, and the junction held 3 bases outside the gene matches. The CDR3 loop reads CAWETGTGANVLTF. The DNA for the CDR3 is TGTGCCTGGGAGACAGGGACTGGGGCCAACGTCCTGACTTTC.

V is TRBV19 and J is TRBJ2-1; D remains ambiguous. CDR1 and CDR2 from the germline V gene are LNHDA and SQIVND (reference sequence). CDR3 length equals 13 residues. The ends were cut back, 0 bases at V and 7 bases at J, with 7 bases in the middle. CDR3 loop: CASSIDQENEQFF. The DNA for the CDR3 is TGTGCCAGTAGTATAGATCAAGAGAATGAGCAGTTCTTC.

The chain couples TRBV19 to TRBJ2-7, with D perhaps TRBD2 (5 bases). The CDR3 length is 14 residues. CDR1 is LNHDA and CDR2 is SQIVND in the germline V gene (reference sequence). Trimming left V 3 bases short and J 2 bases short, with 11 bases between. CDR3: CASSMGGLAYEQYF. In DNA, the CDR3 is TGTGCCAGTAGTATGGGCGGGCTAGCCTACGAGCAGTACTTC. Variable domain in full (rest from reference TRBV19 and TRBJ2-7): DGGITQSPKYLFRKEGQNVTLSCEQNLNHDAMYWYRQDPGQGLRLIYYSQIVNDFQKGDIAEGYSVSREKKESFPLTVTSAQKNPTAFYLCASSMGGLAYEQYFGPGTRLTVT.

Worth noting for this clone: A read error may produce the germline difference seen at one junction end. Here the CDR3 reads CASSVEGGPYLMNTEALF. DNA of the CDR3: TGTGCCAGCAGCGTAGAAGGGGGCCCCTACCTGATGAACACTGAAGCTTTATTT. The chain employs TRBV9 and TRBJ1-1; 7 bases are shared with TRBD1. The CDR3 is 18 residues long. The germline CDR1 and CDR2 sequences are SGDLS and YYNGEE.

This chain connects TRBV7-9 to TRBJ2-7; D is ambiguous. Germline V lookup: CDR1 SEHNR, CDR2 FQNEAQ (reference sequence). The CDR3 has 13 residues. V shed 6 bases and J shed 2 bases, with 11 bases lying between them. The CDR3 sequence: CASSPLQTYEQYF. In DNA form, the CDR3 reads TGTGCCAGCAGTCCGTTACAGACCTACGAGCAGTACTTC.

This chain joins TRBV4-2 and TRBJ2-1, with D perhaps TRBD1 (6 bases). With 1 base removed from V and 8 bases from J, the gap between germline ends came to 12 bases. Germline V gene lookup returns CDR1 LGHNA and CDR2 YNFKEQ. This CDR3 region has 14 residues. CDR3: CASSQGGGIDEQFF. CDR3 sequence (DNA): TGTGCCAGCAGCCAAGGAGGGGGTATAGATGAGCAGTTCTTC.

The chain is built from TRBV4-2 and TRBJ2-3; 7 nucleotides align to TRBD2. The CDR3 runs to 15 residues. V was clipped by 0 bases and J by 4 bases; unmatched bases: 4. The germline V gene encodes CDR1 LGHNA and CDR2 YNFKEQ. The CDR3 region has the DNA TGTGCCAGCAGCCAAGATACTGGGGGGGCAGATACGCAGTATTTT. Translated, it gives CASSQDTGGADTQYF.

The chain carries TRBV6-1 and TRBJ2-7; TRBD1 matches at 11 bases. Germline values: CDR1 MNHNS, CDR2 SASEGT. CDR3 length: 15 residues. J was trimmed by 2 bases and V by 6 bases; bases with no gene match: 6. CDR3 sequence reads: CASRKPGQGAYEQYF. The CDR3, as DNA: TGTGCCAGCAGAAAACCGGGACAGGGGGCCTACGAGCAGTACTTC.

The chain joins TRBV6-1 to TRBJ1-2; 12 bases agree with TRBD1. Germline CDR1 and CDR2: MNHNS and SASEGT. The CDR3 loop spans 13 amino acids. V shed 3 bases and J 8 bases; nucleotides not matched to a gene: 1. The CDR3 here is CASSEGQGAGYTF. CDR3 coding DNA: TGTGCCAGCAGTGAGGGACAGGGGGCCGGCTACACCTTC.

The chain joins TRBV7-2 to TRBJ2-1; 7 bases agree with TRBD1. Losses at the gene ends were 5 bases for V and 5 bases for J; bases not matched to a gene: 9. The length of the CDR3 is 15 residues. Looked up from germline, CDR1 is SGHTA and CDR2 is FQGNSA. DNA for the CDR3: TGTGCCAGCAGCGCTAAGCAGGGGGTACACAATGAGCAGTTCTTC. Its protein product is CASSAKQGVHNEQFF.

The chain uses TRBV27 and TRBJ2-7, with 7 bases identical to TRBD1. From germline, CDR1 is MNHEY and CDR2 SMNVEV (reference sequence). The CDR3 is made up of 13 amino acids. Trimming at V came to 2 bases and at J to 2 bases, leaving 0 bases not matched to a gene. CDR3 sequence reads: CASSLQGAYEQYF. The CDR3 DNA reads TGTGCCAGCAGTTTACAGGGGGCCTACGAGCAGTACTTC.

A remark on this clone: This specimen includes other DNA sequences encoding the same CDR3. J is TRBJ1-3 and V is TRBV4-1; 7 nucleotides match TRBD1. Trimming at V came to 1 base and at J to 3 bases, leaving 18 bases not matched to a gene. CDR1 is MGHRA, CDR2 YSYEKL, per germline. This CDR3 has 20 residues. The CDR3 reads CASSQGGPGTDSLFGNTIYF. DNA for the CDR3: TGCGCCAGCAGCCAAGGGGGGCCCGGGACAGACTCTTTATTTGGAAACACCATATATTTT.

The chain employs TRBV9 and TRBJ1-1, with 11 bases lining up with TRBD1. The germline gives CDR1 SGDLS, CDR2 YYNGEE. This CDR3 is 16 amino acids long. J lost 2 bases, V lost 0 bases, and 3 bases had no gene match. CDR3: CASSVGGTGGNTEAFF. In DNA form, the CDR3 reads TGTGCCAGCAGCGTAGGTGGGACAGGGGGAAACACTGAAGCTTTCTTT.